What follows describes a single T cell receptor beta chain. Original data processing: Scientists estimated how many nucleated cells there were by amplifying reference gene primers. Using immunoSEQ multiplex PCR, the repertoire was profiled, and TCRdb retains in-frame clones only, with some absent. V and J calls plus clone size are reproduced from that table; the DNA served to infer D and trimming. This sample yields about 80,000 clones, of which 90% are seen a single time; about 4.3% belongs to the top ten. This specimen comes from a study of blood T cell repertoires in COVID-19. For the study at large: Samples came from the United States, Italy and Spain, spanning acute and convalescent COVID-19. In each case, the material was cDNA or gDNA derived from T cells, B-cell-depleted T cells, or PBMCs.

The germline V gene encodes CDR1 SGHNT and CDR2 YENEEA. CDR3 size: 13 residues. Trimming stripped 1 base from V and 3 bases from J, with 7 bases between. The sequencing input was peripheral blood. The receptor's source is a woman older than 75 with active or convalescent COVID-19. The chain is built from TRBV11-3 and TRBJ2-7, with D possibly TRBD2 on 6 matching bases. CDR3 residues: CASSLGGNYEQYF. DNA of the CDR3: TGTGCCAGCAGCTTAGGCGGGAACTACGAGCAGTACTTC.